The 22 T cell receptor beta chains reported below all come from one sample, sequenced in a study of siplizumab effects on memory and regulatory T cells. Sequencing was performed with immunoSEQ multiplex PCR; in TCRdb, only in-frame clones are kept and a portion is missing. The data hold tens of thousands of clones, with around 98% observed a single time. The sequenced sample consisted of naive CD8+ T cells sorted from blood. The receptors come from a human donor in good health.

The chain recombines TRBV4-2 with TRBJ1-3, with D unresolved. Trimming cost V 0 bases and J 0 bases, with 6 bases left between them. From germline, CDR1 is LGHNA and CDR2 YNFKEQ. This CDR3 contains 15 residues. The DNA of the CDR3 is TGTGCCAGCAGCCAAGAACACCTCTCTGGAAACACCATATATTTT. Protein: CASSQEHLSGNTIYF.

The genes are TRBV10-3 and TRBJ2-1, with D perhaps being TRBD1 or TRBD2 (5 bases each). The CDR3 is made up of 12 amino acids. V gave up 2 bases and J gave up 9 bases, with 8 bases separating them. Germline CDR1 ENHRY, CDR2 SYGVKD. CDR3 region: CAISEVGTEQFF. In DNA, the CDR3 is TGTGCCATCAGTGAGGTAGGGACTGAGCAGTTCTTC.

The genes are TRBV14 and TRBJ2-7; TRBD1 matches at 7 bases. Trimming removed 1 base from V and 4 bases from J; junction bases left unmatched: 4. Germline V lookup: CDR1 SGHDN, CDR2 FVKESK. CDR3 length: 14 residues. DNA for the CDR3: TGTGCCAGCAGCCAAGGGGGACAGATTTACGAGCAGTACTTC. As protein: CASSQGGQIYEQYF.

This clone was counted a single time. V usage is TRBV4-1 and J usage is TRBJ2-5; tentatively, D is TRBD1 (7 bases). CDR1 is MGHRA, CDR2 YSYEKL, per germline. Trimming cost V 4 bases and J 0 bases, with 18 bases left between them. This CDR3 has 17 residues. CDR3 DNA: TGCGCCAGCAGCCCCCCTGCCGACAGGGAGGACCAAGAGACCCAGTACTTC. Residues: CASSPPADREDQETQYF.

The chain joins TRBV6-5 to TRBJ2-7; D remains ambiguous. V was pared by 8 bases and J by 0 bases, with 11 bases between. Germline V gene sequence: CDR1 MNHEY, CDR2 SVGAGI. The CDR3 covers 13 residues. The CDR3 nucleotides read TGTGCCAGCGGATTCATCGACTCCTACGAGCAGTACTTC. Translating it yields CASGFIDSYEQYF.

V usage is TRBV19 and J usage is TRBJ2-1; D is possibly TRBD1 or TRBD2 (5 bases each). The V end lost 1 base, the J end lost 6 bases, and 13 bases lay between the germline ends. The CDR3 contains 15 residues. From germline, CDR1 is LNHDA and CDR2 SQIVND (reference sequence). This CDR3 is CASSIAGRGLNEQFF. The CDR3 nucleotides are TGTGCCAGTAGTATAGCAGGGAGAGGCCTCAATGAGCAGTTCTTC.

The gene calls are TRBV4-1 and TRBJ2-7, with no clear D. The CDR3 is 13 amino acids. Germline V gives CDR1 MGHRA, CDR2 YSYEKL. Trimming took off 6 bases at V and 1 base at J, with 10 bases between the two ends. CDR3 in amino acids: CASSLGLSYEQYF. CDR3 nucleotide sequence: TGCGCCAGCAGTTTAGGTCTATCCTACGAGCAGTACTTC.

The rearrangement uses TRBV6-1 and TRBJ2-7, with TRBD1 matching over 7 bases. Germline V gene lookup returns CDR1 MNHNS and CDR2 SASEGT. J gave up 5 bases and V 5 bases, and 6 bases lay outside the gene matches. The CDR3 runs to 13 residues. The DNA for the CDR3 is TGTGCCAGCAGTCACCGGGACAGCCACGAGCAGTACTTC. It encodes CASSHRDSHEQYF.

V gene TRBV7-2 combines with J gene TRBJ1-2; D remains unclear. V was pared by 2 bases and J by 0 bases, with 4 bases between. This CDR3 spans 13 amino acids. Germline V CDR1 and CDR2: SGHTA, FQGNSA. Here the CDR3 DNA reads TGTGCCAGCAGCTTATCGGCTAACTATGGCTACACCTTC. This translates into CASSLSANYGYTF.

Turning to this clone: This CDR3 is also generated by other DNA sequences in the sample. The V and J genes are TRBV27 and TRBJ2-3; 12 bases align to TRBD2. Trimming at V came to 4 bases and at J to 1 base, leaving 3 bases not matched to a gene. The CDR3 is 16 amino acids. Germline values: CDR1 MNHEY, CDR2 SMNVEV (reference sequence). CDR3 DNA: TGTGCCAGCAGTTCCCGACTAGCGGGAGGCACAGATACGCAGTATTTT. Its protein product is CASSSRLAGGTDTQYF.

The chain joins TRBV2 to TRBJ2-7; D is ambiguous. V was clipped by 6 bases and J by 11 bases, with 14 bases between them. The CDR3 is 11 amino acids. Germline V gives CDR1 SNHLY, CDR2 FYNNEI. The CDR3 DNA follows: TGTGCCAGCAGCAGTCCTTCCGTAAAGTACTTC. Translated: CASSSPSVKYF.

The J gene is TRBJ2-7, the V gene TRBV27; possibly TRBD2 for D (7 bases). The CDR3 is 11 amino acids. Trimming left V 7 bases short and J 5 bases short, with 9 bases between. The germline CDR1 and CDR2 sequences are MNHEY and SMNVEV (reference sequence). The CDR3 spells CASKGGDEQYF. For the CDR3, the DNA is TGTGCCAGCAAGGGGGGGGACGAGCAGTACTTC.

J is TRBJ1-1 and V is TRBV5-5; perhaps TRBD1 as D (5 bases). The CDR3 extends over 11 amino acids. V was trimmed by 4 bases and J by 12 bases, leaving 13 bases between them. Germline V gives CDR1 SGHKS, CDR2 YYEKEE (reference sequence). CDR3 loop: CASSPDTRSFF. In DNA, the CDR3 is TGTGCCAGCAGCCCGGACACCCGTTCTTTCTTT.

V is TRBV29-1 and J is TRBJ1-3; D remains unclear. This CDR3 region has 16 residues. Germline V gene data show CDR1 as SQVTM and CDR2 as ANQGSEA. The V end lost 0 bases, the J end lost 0 bases, and 12 bases lay between the germline ends. Here the CDR3 reads CSVEEPQPFSGNTIYF. DNA of the CDR3: TGCAGCGTTGAAGAACCCCAGCCTTTCTCTGGAAACACCATATATTTT.

The rearrangement joins TRBV7-9 to TRBJ1-1, with D perhaps TRBD1 (5 bases). Germline CDR1 and CDR2: SEHNR and FQNEAQ (reference sequence). Trimming left V 5 bases short and J 5 bases short, with 12 bases between. This CDR3 spans 13 amino acids. The CDR3 spells CASSQDSLTEAFF. The CDR3 nucleotides read TGTGCCAGCAGCCAAGACAGCCTAACTGAAGCTTTCTTT. Combining the CDR3 with reference TRBV7-9 and TRBJ1-1 gives the whole variable domain DTGVSQNPRHKITKRGQNVTFRCDPISEHNRLYWYRQTLGQGPEFLTYFQNEAQLEKSRLLSDRFSAERPKGSFSTLEIQRTEQGDSAMYLCASSQDSLTEAFFGQGTRLTVV.

This clone was seen just once. The rearrangement links TRBV7-8 to TRBJ1-1; the D is unclear. The CDR3 is 13 amino acids. Trimming took off 4 bases at V and 1 base at J, with 7 bases between the two ends. CDR1 is SGHVS and CDR2 is FQNEAQ in the germline V gene. The CDR3 loop is CASSSNQNTEAFF. In nucleotides, the CDR3 is TGTGCCAGCAGCTCTAACCAGAACACTGAAGCTTTCTTT.

The chain recombines TRBV27 with TRBJ2-1; D is ambiguous. V dropped 1 base and J dropped 10 bases, with 8 bases sitting between them. Per germline, CDR1 MNHEY and CDR2 SMNVEV (reference sequence). The CDR3 sequence is 12 residues long. The CDR3 is CASSLLGSEQFF. The CDR3 nucleotides are TGTGCCAGCAGTTTATTAGGATCGGAGCAGTTCTTC.

The chain couples TRBV28 to TRBJ1-5, with 7 bases fitting TRBD1. The V segment lost 11 bases and the J segment 4 bases; nucleotides outside the gene matches: 5. Germline values: CDR1 MDHEN, CDR2 SYDVKM. CDR3 length equals 12 residues. This CDR3 reads CAGGQPNQPQHF. The DNA for the CDR3 is TGTGCCGGGGGACAGCCAAATCAGCCCCAGCATTTT.

The chain uses TRBV5-4 and TRBJ2-5; D possibly uses TRBD1 or TRBD2 (5 bases each). The CDR3 has 14 residues. CDR1 and CDR2 from the germline V gene are SGHNT and YYREEE (reference sequence). Trimming took 5 bases from V and 5 from J, leaving 16 bases between them. The DNA for the CDR3 is TGTGCCAGCAGTACGGGACCCGTTGGGGAGACCCAGTACTTC. Encoded protein: CASSTGPVGETQYF. The whole variable domain, filled in from reference TRBV5-4 and TRBJ2-5, reads ETGVTQSPTHLIKTRGQQVTLRCSSQSGHNTVSWYQQALGQGPQFIFQYYREEENGRGNFPPRFSGLQFPNYSSELNVNALELDDSALYLCASSTGPVGETQYFGPGTRLLVL.

The chain uses TRBV25-1 and TRBJ2-1; 8 nucleotides match TRBD2. After removal of 1 base from V and 6 bases from J, the junction contained 2 bases not matched to a gene. CDR1 is MGHDK and CDR2 is SYGVNS in the germline V gene. This CDR3 spans 14 amino acids. Here the CDR3 reads CASSELAGGNEQFF. The CDR3 DNA follows: TGTGCCAGCAGTGAATTGGCGGGAGGCAATGAGCAGTTCTTC.

This rearrangement joins TRBV2 to TRBJ1-2; 8 bases align to TRBD1. The CDR3 has 15 amino acids. Per the germline V gene, CDR1 is SNHLY and CDR2 is FYNNEI. The V gene end was trimmed by 7 bases and the J gene end by 5 bases; junction bases not matched to a gene: 12. The CDR3 DNA sequence: TGTGCCAGCAACGCCGGTGACAGGGGAGAGTATGGCTACACCTTC. The encoded protein is CASNAGDRGEYGYTF.

The gene calls are TRBV27 and TRBJ2-3; 13 nucleotides align to TRBD2. Germline-derived CDR1 and CDR2 are MNHEY and SMNVEV (reference sequence). With V trimmed by 8 bases and J by 3 bases, 5 bases remained unmatched. CDR3 length: 15 residues. The CDR3 DNA is TGTGCCAGCCGAACTAGCGGGAGGGTAACAGATACGCAGTATTTT. Its protein is CASRTSGRVTDTQYF.